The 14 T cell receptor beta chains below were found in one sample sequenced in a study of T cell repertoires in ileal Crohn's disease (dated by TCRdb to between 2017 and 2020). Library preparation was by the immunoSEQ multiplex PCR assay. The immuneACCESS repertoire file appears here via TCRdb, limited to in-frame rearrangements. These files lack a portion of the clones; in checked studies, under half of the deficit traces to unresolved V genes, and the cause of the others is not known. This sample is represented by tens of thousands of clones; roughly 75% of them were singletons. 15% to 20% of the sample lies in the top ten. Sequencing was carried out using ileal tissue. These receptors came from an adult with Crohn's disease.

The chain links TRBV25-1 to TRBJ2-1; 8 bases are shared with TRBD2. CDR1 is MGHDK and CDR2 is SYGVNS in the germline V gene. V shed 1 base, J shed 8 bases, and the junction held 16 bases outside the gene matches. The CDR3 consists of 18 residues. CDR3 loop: CASSEWELAVHRPDEQFF. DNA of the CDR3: TGTGCCAGCAGTGAATGGGAACTAGCGGTTCACAGGCCGGATGAGCAGTTCTTC.

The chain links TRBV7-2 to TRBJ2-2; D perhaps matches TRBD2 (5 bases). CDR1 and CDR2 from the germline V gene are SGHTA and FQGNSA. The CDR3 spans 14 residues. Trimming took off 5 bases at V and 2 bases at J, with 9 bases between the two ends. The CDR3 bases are TGTGCCAGCAGCCCCCGACTAAACACCGGGGAGCTGTTTTTT. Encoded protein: CASSPRLNTGELFF. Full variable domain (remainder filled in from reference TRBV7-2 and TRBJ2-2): GAGVSQSPSNKVTEKGKDVELRCDPISGHTALYWYRQSLGQGLEFLIYFQGNSAPDKSGLPSDRFSAERTGGSVSTLTIQRTQQEDSAVYLCASSPRLNTGELFFGEGSRLTVL.

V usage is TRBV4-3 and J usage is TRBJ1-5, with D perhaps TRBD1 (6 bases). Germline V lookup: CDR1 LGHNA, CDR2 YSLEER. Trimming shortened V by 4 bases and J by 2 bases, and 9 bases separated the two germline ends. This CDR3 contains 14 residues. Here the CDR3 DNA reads TGCGCCAGCAGCCCGGGGGGCGGCAATCAGCCCCAGCATTTT. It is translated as CASSPGGGNQPQHF.

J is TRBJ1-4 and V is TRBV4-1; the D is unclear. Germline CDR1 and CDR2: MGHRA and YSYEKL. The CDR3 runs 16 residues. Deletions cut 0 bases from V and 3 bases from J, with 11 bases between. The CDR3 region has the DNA TGCGCCAGCAGCCAAGATATCACCCTAGCTAATGAAAAACTGTTTTTT. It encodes CASSQDITLANEKLFF.

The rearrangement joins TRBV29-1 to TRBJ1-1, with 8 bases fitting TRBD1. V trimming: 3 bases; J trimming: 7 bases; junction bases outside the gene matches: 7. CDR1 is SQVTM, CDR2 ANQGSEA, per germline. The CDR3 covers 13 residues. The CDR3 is CSVDADRAGEAFF. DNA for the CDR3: TGCAGCGTTGATGCGGACAGGGCAGGTGAAGCTTTCTTT.

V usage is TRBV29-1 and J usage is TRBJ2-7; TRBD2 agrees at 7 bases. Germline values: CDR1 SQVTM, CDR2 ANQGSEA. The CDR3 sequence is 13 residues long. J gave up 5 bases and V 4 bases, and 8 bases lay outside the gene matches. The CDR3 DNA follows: TGCAGCGTTGTTGTGGGAGGGCCCAACGAGCAGTACTTC. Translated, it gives CSVVVGGPNEQYF.

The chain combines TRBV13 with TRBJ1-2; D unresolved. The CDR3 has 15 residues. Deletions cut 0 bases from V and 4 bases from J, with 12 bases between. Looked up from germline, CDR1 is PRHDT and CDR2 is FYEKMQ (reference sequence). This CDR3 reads CASSLGPGSSYGYTF. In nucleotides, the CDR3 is TGTGCCAGCAGCTTAGGCCCGGGAAGTTCCTATGGCTACACCTTC.

CDR3 bases: TGTGCCAGCAGCTTCCTACGGGGTATGAACACTGAAGCTTTCTTT. This sequence encodes CASSFLRGMNTEAFF. The chain combines TRBV7-9 with TRBJ1-1; D ambiguous. The CDR3 extends over 15 amino acids. Trimming took off 3 bases at V and 0 bases at J, with 11 bases between the two ends. Per germline, CDR1 SEHNR and CDR2 FQNEAQ (reference sequence).

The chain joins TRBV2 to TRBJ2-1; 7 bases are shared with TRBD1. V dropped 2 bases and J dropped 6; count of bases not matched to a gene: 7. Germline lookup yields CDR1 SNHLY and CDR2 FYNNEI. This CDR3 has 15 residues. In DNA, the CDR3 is TGTGCCAGCAGTGAAAGGGGGCGCAAGTCCAATGAGCAGTTCTTC. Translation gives CASSERGRKSNEQFF.

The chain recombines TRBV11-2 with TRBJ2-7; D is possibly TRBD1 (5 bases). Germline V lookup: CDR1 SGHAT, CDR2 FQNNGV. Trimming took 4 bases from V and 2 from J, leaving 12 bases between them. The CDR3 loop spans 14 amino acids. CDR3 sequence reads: CASSSRQQTYEQYF. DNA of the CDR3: TGTGCCAGCAGCTCCCGACAGCAAACCTACGAGCAGTACTTC.

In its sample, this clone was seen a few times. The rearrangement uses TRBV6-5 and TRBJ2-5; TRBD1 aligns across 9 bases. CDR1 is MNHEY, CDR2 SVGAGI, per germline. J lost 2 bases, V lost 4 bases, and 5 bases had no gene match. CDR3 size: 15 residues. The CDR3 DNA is TGTGCCAGCAGTTCGGGACAGGGTCCGCAAGAGACCCAGTACTTC. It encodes CASSSGQGPQETQYF.

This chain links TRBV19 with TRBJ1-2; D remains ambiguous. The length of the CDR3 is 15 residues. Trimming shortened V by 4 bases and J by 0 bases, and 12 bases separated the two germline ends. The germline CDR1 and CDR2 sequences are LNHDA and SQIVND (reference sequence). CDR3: CASSTSWSSNYGYTF. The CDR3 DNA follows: TGTGCCAGTAGTACCTCTTGGAGCTCTAACTATGGCTACACCTTC. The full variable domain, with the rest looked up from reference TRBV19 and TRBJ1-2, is DGGITQSPKYLFRKEGQNVTLSCEQNLNHDAMYWYRQDPGQGLRLIYYSQIVNDFQKGDIAEGYSVSREKKESFPLTVTSAQKNPTAFYLCASSTSWSSNYGYTFGSGTRLTVV.

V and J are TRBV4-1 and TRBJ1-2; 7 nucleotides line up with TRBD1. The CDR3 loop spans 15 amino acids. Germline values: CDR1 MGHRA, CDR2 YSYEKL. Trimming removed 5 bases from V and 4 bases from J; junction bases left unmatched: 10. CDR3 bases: TGCGCCAGCAGCTCCACGACAGGGATGACCTATGGCTACACCTTC. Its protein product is CASSSTTGMTYGYTF.

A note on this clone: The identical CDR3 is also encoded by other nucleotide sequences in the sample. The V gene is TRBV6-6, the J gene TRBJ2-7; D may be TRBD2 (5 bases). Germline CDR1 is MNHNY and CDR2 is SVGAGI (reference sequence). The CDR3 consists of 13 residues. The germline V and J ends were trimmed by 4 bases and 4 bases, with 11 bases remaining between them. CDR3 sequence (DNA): TGTGCCAGCAGTTCGTTGGGCGGGTACGAGCAGTACTTC. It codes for CASSSLGGYEQYF.